The 15 T cell receptor beta chains below all came from one sample that was sequenced in a study of CD8+CD57+ T cells in acquired aplastic anemia (dated by TCRdb to the late 2010s). The instrument was an Illumina HiSeq 2000. Genomic DNA served as template for TCR beta VDJ combination and CDR3 sequence profiling. TCRdb took the public reads, trimmed them with fastp at Q25, ran MiXCR for clone calling and kept in-frame beta chains. Each CDR3 protein gets just one entry, which takes the most common genes and DNA from the rows behind it. Within this sample are 250,000 to 300,000 distinct CDR3 sequences, with around 60% of them counted one time only. The ten largest clones capture less than 9.5% of the sample. Input material: sorted CD4+, CD8+, or CD8+CD57+ T cells (not recorded which) from PBMCs. Receptor source: a human donor with severe aplastic anemia or a healthy control (not recorded which).

V and J are TRBV2 and TRBJ2-7, with D unresolved. The DNA end is more similar to TRBJ2-1, so the J call may be wrong. CDR1 SNHLY and CDR2 FYNNEI come from the germline V gene. This CDR3 region has 10 residues. DNA for the CDR3: TGTGCCAGCAGTGTAAATGAGCAGTTCTTC. Translated, it gives CASSVNEQFF.

Note on this clonotype: The junction does not match germline at one end; this may be a read error. The chain uses TRBV7-7 and TRBJ2-1; TRBD2 matches 11 bases. Germline CDR1 and CDR2: SSHAT and FNYEAQ (reference sequence). The CDR3 loop spans 14 amino acids. CDR3 loop: CASSPGTSGNEQFF. DNA of the CDR3: TGTGCTAGCAGCCCCGGGACTAGCGGTAATGAGCAGTTCTTC.

A note on this clonotype: A much larger clone lies one base from this, so it may be a read error. This chain links TRBV27 with TRBJ1-6, with D possibly being TRBD1 (5 bases). Trimming stripped 5 bases from V and 7 bases from J, with 15 bases between. Germline V gives CDR1 MNHEY, CDR2 SMNVEV (reference sequence). This CDR3 contains 15 residues. CDR3 in DNA: TGTGCCAGCAGTCACCGACATGGACAAAATTCACCCCTCCACTTT. Its protein is CASSHRHGQNSPLHF.

This clonotype was counted ten times or more. This chain links TRBV4-3 with TRBJ1-6; D possibly corresponds to TRBD1 (5 bases). CDR1 is LGHNA, CDR2 YSLEER, per germline. The germline V and J ends were trimmed by 1 base and 9 bases, with 19 bases remaining between them. This CDR3 is 17 amino acids long. CDR3 sequence: CASSQGVRGIGVSPLHF. The DNA for the CDR3 is TGCGCCAGCAGCCAAGGAGTCCGGGGGATCGGGGTTTCACCCCTCCACTTT.

This chain uses TRBV6-5 with TRBJ2-7, with D hard to call. V lost 5 bases, J lost 0 bases, and 8 bases lay in between. The CDR3 is made up of 13 amino acids. CDR1 and CDR2 (germline): MNHEY, SVGAGI. DNA of the CDR3: TGTGCCAGCAGTGACCCGTACTCCTACGAGCAGTACTTC. It translates to CASSDPYSYEQYF.

This clonotype was found many times. The chain carries TRBV20-1 and TRBJ2-7; 7 bases match TRBD1. Germline V CDR1 and CDR2: DFQATT, SNEGSKA (reference sequence). V was clipped by 6 bases and J by 4 bases; unmatched bases: 6. The CDR3 runs to 12 residues. The CDR3 spells CSASTGPYEQYF. Written as DNA, the CDR3 is TGCAGTGCCTCGACAGGGCCGTACGAGCAGTACTTC.

The genes are TRBV6-2 or TRBV6-3 and TRBJ1-1; 7 bases line up with TRBD1. Trimming at V came to 2 bases and at J to 4 bases, leaving 4 bases not matched to a gene. Germline lookup yields CDR1 MNHEY and CDR2 SVGEGT. The CDR3 covers 14 residues. CDR3 in DNA: TGTGCCAGCAGTTACAGGGGGCGGGGCACTGAAGCTTTCTTT. The encoded protein is CASSYRGRGTEAFF.

Regarding this clonotype: This may arise from a read error, as a much more abundant clone is one base away. This chain uses TRBV6-5 with TRBJ2-5, with D possibly matching TRBD1 (5 bases). With 6 bases removed from V and 7 bases from J, the gap between germline ends came to 15 bases. The germline V gene has CDR1 MNHEY and CDR2 SVGAGI. The CDR3 extends over 13 amino acids. CDR3 sequence: CASRPPGKGTQYF. The CDR3 DNA follows: TGTGCCAGCAGACCCCCAGGGAAAGGGACCCAGTACTTC.

Many counts were recorded for this clonotype. The chain uses TRBV5-6 and TRBJ2-3, with 11 bases lining up with TRBD2. Germline V gene data show CDR1 as SGHDT and CDR2 as YYEEEE. The CDR3 has 14 amino acids. J lost 5 bases, V lost 6 bases, and 5 bases had no gene match. CDR3 region: CASISLAGGDTQYF. The CDR3 coding sequence is TGTGCCAGCATCTCCCTAGCGGGGGGAGATACGCAGTATTTT. Full variable domain (remainder filled in from reference TRBV5-6 and TRBJ2-3): DAGVTQSPTHLIKTRGQQVTLRCSPKSGHDTVSWYQQALGQGPQFIFQYYEEEERQRGNFPDRFSGHQFPNYSSELNVNALLLGDSALYLCASISLAGGDTQYFGPGTRLTVL.

The chain has TRBV20-1 and TRBJ1-1; 9 nucleotides match TRBD1. V trimming: 6 bases; J trimming: 4 bases; junction bases outside the gene matches: 9. Germline V CDR1 and CDR2: DFQATT, SNEGSKA (reference sequence). The CDR3 has 14 amino acids. The CDR3 bases are TGCAGTGCCCCAGGACAGGGGTGGTTCACTGAAGCTTTCTTT. Translating it yields CSAPGQGWFTEAFF.

This clonotype was counted many times. The CDR3 DNA is TGTGCTACTGATAGGTGGGGTACCTACGAGCAGTACTTC. It translates to CATDRWGTYEQYF. The J gene is TRBJ2-7, the V gene TRBV30; D call uncertain. The CDR3 contains 13 residues. Germline V gene sequence: CDR1 GTSNPN, CDR2 SVGIG (reference sequence).

This chain links TRBV20-1 with TRBJ1-1, with D perhaps TRBD1 (5 bases). The CDR3 runs to 11 residues. Trimming shortened V by 4 bases and J by 3 bases, and 6 bases separated the two germline ends. Germline V lookup: CDR1 DFQATT, CDR2 SNEGSKA (reference sequence). CDR3 nucleotides: TGCAGTGCTACACAGGACACTGAAGCTTTCTTT. Amino acid sequence: CSATQDTEAFF.

This chain joins TRBV29-1 and TRBJ1-1; 9 nucleotides match TRBD1. The J segment lost 3 bases and the V segment lost 4 bases, leaving 3 bases of the junction unmatched. Germline values: CDR1 SQVTM, CDR2 ANQGSEA. The CDR3 has 13 residues. CDR3 residues: CSVVRQGDTEAFF. CDR3 nucleotides: TGCAGCGTTGTGAGACAGGGGGACACTGAAGCTTTCTTT.

The chain carries TRBV5-1 and TRBJ2-7; possibly TRBD2 for D (6 bases). Germline loops: CDR1 SGHRS, CDR2 YFSETQ. Trimming stripped 1 base from V and 0 bases from J, with 14 bases between. CDR3 length equals 16 residues. The CDR3 reads CASSLSLAGSSYEQYF. The CDR3 nucleotides are TGCGCCAGCAGCTTGAGTCTGGCGGGGAGCTCCTACGAGCAGTACTTC.

DNA for the CDR3: TGCGCCAGCAGCTTTGGACAGGGTGCTTTCTTT. Encoded protein: CASSFGQGAFF. The V gene is TRBV5-1, the J gene TRBJ1-1, with 8 bases fitting TRBD1. This CDR3 region has 11 residues. CDR1 is SGHRS, CDR2 YFSETQ, per germline. Trimming at V came to 2 bases and at J to 11 bases, leaving 2 bases not matched to a gene. Variable domain in full (rest from reference TRBV5-1 and TRBJ1-1): KAGVTQTPRYLIKTRGQQVTLSCSPISGHRSVSWYQQTPGQGLQFLFEYFSETQRNKGNFPGRFSGRQFSNSRSEMNVSTLELGDSALYLCASSFGQGAFFGQGTRLTVV.